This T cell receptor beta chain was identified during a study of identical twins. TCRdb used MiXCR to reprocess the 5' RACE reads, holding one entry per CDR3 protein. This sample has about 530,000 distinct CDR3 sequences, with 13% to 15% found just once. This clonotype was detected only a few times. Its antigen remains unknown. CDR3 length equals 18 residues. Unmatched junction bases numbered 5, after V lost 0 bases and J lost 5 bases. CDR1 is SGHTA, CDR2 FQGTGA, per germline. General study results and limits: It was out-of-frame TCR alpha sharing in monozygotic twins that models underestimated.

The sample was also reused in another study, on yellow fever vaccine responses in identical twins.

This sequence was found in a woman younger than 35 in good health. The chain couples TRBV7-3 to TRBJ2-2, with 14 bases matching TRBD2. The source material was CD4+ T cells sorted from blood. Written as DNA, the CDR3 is TGTGCCAGCAGCTTAACCAAGGGGACTAGCGGGAGTACCGGGGAGCTGTTTTTT. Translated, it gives CASSLTKGTSGSTGELFF.